One sample yielded the 5 T cell receptor beta chains listed below, sequenced in a study of cytomegalovirus exposure and HLA in healthy donors. PCR involved 60 Vbeta and 13 Jbeta primers. Sequenced by immunoSEQ multiplex PCR; TCRdb stores in-frame clones only, minus some. In all, the sample yields under 200,000 clones. Input material: PBMCs. The receptors were sampled from a man aged 25 to 45 in good health and CMV-seronegative.

The CDR3 region has the DNA TGTGCCAGTAGTATAATCCCACTAGCGGGGAAGTACAATGAGCAGTTCTTC. Its protein product is CASSIIPLAGKYNEQFF. The V gene is TRBV19, the J gene TRBJ2-1; 10 bases map to TRBD2. The CDR3 is 17 residues long. CDR1 is LNHDA, CDR2 SQIVND, per germline (reference sequence). V dropped 2 bases and J dropped 4; count of bases not matched to a gene: 8.

The chain couples TRBV29-1 to TRBJ1-1, with 8 nucleotides matching TRBD1. CDR3 length: 14 amino acids. Unmatched junction bases numbered 12, after V lost 7 bases and J lost 5 bases. From germline, CDR1 is SQVTM and CDR2 ANQGSEA. The CDR3 bases are TGCAGCGGGAGGACAGGGACCTTAAATACTGAAGCTTTCTTT. It yields the protein CSGRTGTLNTEAFF. Drawing the rest from reference TRBV29-1 and TRBJ1-1, the complete variable domain is SAVISQKPSRDICQRGTSLTIQCQVDSQVTMMFWYRQQPGQSLTLIATANQGSEATYESGFVIDKFPISRPNLTFSTLTVSNMSPEDSSIYLCSGRTGTLNTEAFFGQGTRLTVV.

The genes are TRBV30 and TRBJ1-2; D is perhaps TRBD1 (6 bases). Germline V gene sequence: CDR1 GTSNPN, CDR2 SVGIG (reference sequence). V dropped 5 bases and J dropped 8 bases, with 15 bases sitting between them. The CDR3 spans 12 residues. The CDR3 DNA sequence: TGTGCCTGGGGGGGCGGGGGAGGAGGCTACACCTTC. This translates into CAWGGGGGGYTF.

The chain links TRBV7-3 to TRBJ2-3; 7 positions match TRBD2. CDR1 and CDR2 (germline): SGHTA, FQGTGA. The CDR3 covers 15 residues. J lost 0 bases, V lost 6 bases, and 6 bases had no gene match. The CDR3 coding sequence is TGTGCCAGCAGGGGTGGCGGGGGAAGCACAGATACGCAGTATTTT. Translating gives CASRGGGGSTDTQYF.

This rearrangement joins TRBV28 to TRBJ2-5, with D tentatively TRBD1 (5 bases). The V end was cut by 1 base, the J end by 3 bases, with 9 bases between. CDR3 size: 14 residues. Germline V gene data show CDR1 as MDHEN and CDR2 as SYDVKM. The CDR3 DNA sequence: TGTGCCAGCAGTTTATCTGACAGTAAAGAGACCCAGTACTTC. Its protein is CASSLSDSKETQYF.